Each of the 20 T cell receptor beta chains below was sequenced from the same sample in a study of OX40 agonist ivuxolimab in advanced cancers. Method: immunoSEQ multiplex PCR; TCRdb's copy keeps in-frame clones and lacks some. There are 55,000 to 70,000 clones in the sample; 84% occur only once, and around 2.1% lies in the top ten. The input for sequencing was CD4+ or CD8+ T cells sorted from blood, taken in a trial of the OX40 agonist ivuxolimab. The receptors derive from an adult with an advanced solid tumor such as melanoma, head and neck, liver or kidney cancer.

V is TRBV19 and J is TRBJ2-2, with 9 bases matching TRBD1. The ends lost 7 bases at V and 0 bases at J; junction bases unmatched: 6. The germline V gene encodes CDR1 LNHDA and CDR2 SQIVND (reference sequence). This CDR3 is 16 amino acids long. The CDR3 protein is CASKGGQGANTGELFF. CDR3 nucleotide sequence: TGTGCCAGTAAGGGGGGACAGGGAGCGAACACCGGGGAGCTGTTTTTT. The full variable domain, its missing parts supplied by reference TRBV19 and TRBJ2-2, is DGGITQSPKYLFRKEGQNVTLSCEQNLNHDAMYWYRQDPGQGLRLIYYSQIVNDFQKGDIAEGYSVSREKKESFPLTVTSAQKNPTAFYLCASKGGQGANTGELFFGEGSRLTVL.

The DNA of the CDR3 is TGCGCCAGCAGCTTGGAGCCTAGCGGGAGCTACTACAATGAGCAGTTCTTC. This codes for CASSLEPSGSYYNEQFF. V gene TRBV5-1 combines with J gene TRBJ2-1; the match to TRBD2 covers 10 bases. Germline V gene sequence: CDR1 SGHRS, CDR2 YFSETQ. Trimming at V came to 0 bases and at J to 3 bases, leaving 6 bases not matched to a gene. The CDR3 loop spans 17 amino acids.

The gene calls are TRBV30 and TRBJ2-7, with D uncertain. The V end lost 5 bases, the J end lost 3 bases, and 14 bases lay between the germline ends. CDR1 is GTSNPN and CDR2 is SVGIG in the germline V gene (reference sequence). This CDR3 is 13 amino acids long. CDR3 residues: CAWGAPGLYEQYF. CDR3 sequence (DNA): TGTGCCTGGGGAGCGCCGGGCCTCTACGAGCAGTACTTC.

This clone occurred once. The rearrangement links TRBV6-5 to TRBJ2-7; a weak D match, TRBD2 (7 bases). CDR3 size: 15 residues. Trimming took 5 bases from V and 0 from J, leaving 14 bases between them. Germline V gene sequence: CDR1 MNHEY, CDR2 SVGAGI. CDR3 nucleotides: TGTGCCAGCAGTATGAGCGGGACAAGCTCCTACGAGCAGTACTTC. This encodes CASSMSGTSSYEQYF.

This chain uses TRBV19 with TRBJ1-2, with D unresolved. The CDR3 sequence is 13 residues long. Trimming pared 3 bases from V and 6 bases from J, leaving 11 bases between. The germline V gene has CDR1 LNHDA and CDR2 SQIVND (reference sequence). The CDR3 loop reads CASSMGLLDGYTF. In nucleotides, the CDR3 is TGTGCCAGTAGTATGGGGTTACTGGATGGCTACACCTTC.

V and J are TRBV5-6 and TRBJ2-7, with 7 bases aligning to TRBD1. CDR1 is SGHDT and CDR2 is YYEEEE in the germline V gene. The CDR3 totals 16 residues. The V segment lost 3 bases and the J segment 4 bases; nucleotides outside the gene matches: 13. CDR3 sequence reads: CASSSRDRNGLYEQYF. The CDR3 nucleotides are TGTGCCAGCAGCTCCCGGGACAGAAACGGCCTTTACGAGCAGTACTTC. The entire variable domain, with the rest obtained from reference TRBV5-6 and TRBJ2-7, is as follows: DAGVTQSPTHLIKTRGQQVTLRCSPKSGHDTVSWYQQALGQGPQFIFQYYEEEERQRGNFPDRFSGHQFPNYSSELNVNALLLGDSALYLCASSSRDRNGLYEQYFGPGTRLTVT.

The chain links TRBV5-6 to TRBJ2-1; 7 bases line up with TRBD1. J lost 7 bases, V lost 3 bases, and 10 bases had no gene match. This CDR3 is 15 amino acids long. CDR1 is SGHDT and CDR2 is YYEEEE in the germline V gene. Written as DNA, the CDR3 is TGTGCCAGCAGCTCCCGGGACAGCAGGAGGAATGAGCAGTTCTTC. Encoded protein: CASSSRDSRRNEQFF.

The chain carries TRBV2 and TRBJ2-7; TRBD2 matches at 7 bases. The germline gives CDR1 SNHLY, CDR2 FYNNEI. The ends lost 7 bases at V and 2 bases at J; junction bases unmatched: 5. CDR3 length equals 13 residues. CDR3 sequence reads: CASTGTITYEQYF. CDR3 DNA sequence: TGTGCCAGCACCGGGACTATAACCTACGAGCAGTACTTC. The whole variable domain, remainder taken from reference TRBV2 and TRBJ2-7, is EPEVTQTPSHQVTQMGQEVILRCVPISNHLYFYWYRQILGQKVEFLVSFYNNEISEKSEIFDDQFSVERPDGSNFTLKIRSTKLEDSAMYFCASTGTITYEQYFGPGTRLTVT.

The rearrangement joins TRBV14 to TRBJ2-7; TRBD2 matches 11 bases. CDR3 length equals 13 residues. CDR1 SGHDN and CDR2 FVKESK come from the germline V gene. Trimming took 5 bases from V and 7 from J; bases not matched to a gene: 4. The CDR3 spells CASSLAGGREQYF. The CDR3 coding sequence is TGTGCCAGCAGCTTAGCGGGAGGGCGAGAGCAGTACTTC. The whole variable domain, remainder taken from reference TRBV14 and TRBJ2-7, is EAGVTQFPSHSVIEKGQTVTLRCDPISGHDNLYWYRRVMGKEIKFLLHFVKESKQDESGMPNNRFLAERTGGTYSTLKVQPAELEDSGVYFCASSLAGGREQYFGPGTRLTVT.

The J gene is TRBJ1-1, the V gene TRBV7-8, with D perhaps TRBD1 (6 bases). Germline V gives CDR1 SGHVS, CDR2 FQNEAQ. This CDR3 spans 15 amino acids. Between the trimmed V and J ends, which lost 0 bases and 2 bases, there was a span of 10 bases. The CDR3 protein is CASSLALGANTEAFF. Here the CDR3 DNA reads TGTGCCAGCAGCTTAGCGCTGGGGGCAAACACTGAAGCTTTCTTT.

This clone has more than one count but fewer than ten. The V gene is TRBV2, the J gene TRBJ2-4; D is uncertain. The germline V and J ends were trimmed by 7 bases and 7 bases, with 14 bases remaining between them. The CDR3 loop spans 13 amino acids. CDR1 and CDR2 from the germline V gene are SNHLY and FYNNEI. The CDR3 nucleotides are TGTGCCAGCAATGGGGTAGGGAACAACATTCAGTACTTC. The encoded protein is CASNGVGNNIQYF.

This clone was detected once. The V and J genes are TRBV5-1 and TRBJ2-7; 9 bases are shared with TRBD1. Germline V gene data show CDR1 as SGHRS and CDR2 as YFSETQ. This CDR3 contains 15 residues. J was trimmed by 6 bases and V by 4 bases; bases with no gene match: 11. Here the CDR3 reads CASSTSGTGIFEQYF. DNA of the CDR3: TGCGCCAGCAGCACGAGCGGGACAGGGATTTTCGAGCAGTACTTC.

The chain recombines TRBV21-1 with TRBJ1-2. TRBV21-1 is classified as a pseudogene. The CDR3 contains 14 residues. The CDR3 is CASRPPQRPWGYTF. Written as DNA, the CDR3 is TGTGCCTCGCGACCTCCACAGCGCCCATGGGGCTACACCTTC.

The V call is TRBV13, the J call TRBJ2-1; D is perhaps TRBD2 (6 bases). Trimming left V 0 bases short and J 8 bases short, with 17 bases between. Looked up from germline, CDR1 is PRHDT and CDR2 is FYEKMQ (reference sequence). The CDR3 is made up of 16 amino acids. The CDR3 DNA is TGTGCCAGCAGCTTAGGAGCTAGCGTCCCTGGGGATGAGCAGTTCTTC. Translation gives CASSLGASVPGDEQFF.

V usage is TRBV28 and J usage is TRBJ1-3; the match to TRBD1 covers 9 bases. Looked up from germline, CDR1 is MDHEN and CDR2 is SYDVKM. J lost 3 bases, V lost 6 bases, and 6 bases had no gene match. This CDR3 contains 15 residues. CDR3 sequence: CASRKTGGSGNTIYF. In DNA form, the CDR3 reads TGTGCCAGCAGGAAGACAGGGGGAAGTGGAAACACCATATATTTT.

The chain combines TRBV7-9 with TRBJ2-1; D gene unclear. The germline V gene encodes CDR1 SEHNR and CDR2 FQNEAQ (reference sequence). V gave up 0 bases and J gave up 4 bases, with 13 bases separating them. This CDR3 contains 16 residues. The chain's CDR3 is CASSLAKRLGYNEQFF. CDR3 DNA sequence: TGTGCCAGCAGCTTAGCGAAGCGCCTCGGGTACAATGAGCAGTTCTTC.

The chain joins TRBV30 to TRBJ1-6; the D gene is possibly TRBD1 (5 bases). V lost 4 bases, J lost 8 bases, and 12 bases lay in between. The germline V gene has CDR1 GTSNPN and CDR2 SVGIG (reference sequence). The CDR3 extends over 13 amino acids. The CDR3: CAWKVVGDSPLHF. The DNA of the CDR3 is TGTGCCTGGAAAGTGGTGGGGGATTCACCCCTCCACTTT.

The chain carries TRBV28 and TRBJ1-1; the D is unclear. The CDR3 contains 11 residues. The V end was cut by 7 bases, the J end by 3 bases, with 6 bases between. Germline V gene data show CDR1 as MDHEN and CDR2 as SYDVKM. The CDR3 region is CASTPDTEAFF. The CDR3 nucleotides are TGTGCCAGCACCCCTGACACTGAAGCTTTCTTT.

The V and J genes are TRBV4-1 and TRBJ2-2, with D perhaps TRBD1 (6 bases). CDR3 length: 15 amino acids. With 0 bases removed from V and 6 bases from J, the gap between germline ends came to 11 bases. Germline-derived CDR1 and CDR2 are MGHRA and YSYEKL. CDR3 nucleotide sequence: TGCGCCAGCAGCCAAGATCACAGGGCCCCCGGGGAGCTGTTTTTT. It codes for CASSQDHRAPGELFF.

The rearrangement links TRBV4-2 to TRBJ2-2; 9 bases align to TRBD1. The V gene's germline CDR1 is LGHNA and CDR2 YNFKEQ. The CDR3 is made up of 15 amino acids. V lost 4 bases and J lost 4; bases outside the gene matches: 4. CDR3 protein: CASSRPGQGTGELFF. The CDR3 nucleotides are TGTGCCAGCAGCCGCCCGGGACAGGGCACCGGGGAGCTGTTTTTT.